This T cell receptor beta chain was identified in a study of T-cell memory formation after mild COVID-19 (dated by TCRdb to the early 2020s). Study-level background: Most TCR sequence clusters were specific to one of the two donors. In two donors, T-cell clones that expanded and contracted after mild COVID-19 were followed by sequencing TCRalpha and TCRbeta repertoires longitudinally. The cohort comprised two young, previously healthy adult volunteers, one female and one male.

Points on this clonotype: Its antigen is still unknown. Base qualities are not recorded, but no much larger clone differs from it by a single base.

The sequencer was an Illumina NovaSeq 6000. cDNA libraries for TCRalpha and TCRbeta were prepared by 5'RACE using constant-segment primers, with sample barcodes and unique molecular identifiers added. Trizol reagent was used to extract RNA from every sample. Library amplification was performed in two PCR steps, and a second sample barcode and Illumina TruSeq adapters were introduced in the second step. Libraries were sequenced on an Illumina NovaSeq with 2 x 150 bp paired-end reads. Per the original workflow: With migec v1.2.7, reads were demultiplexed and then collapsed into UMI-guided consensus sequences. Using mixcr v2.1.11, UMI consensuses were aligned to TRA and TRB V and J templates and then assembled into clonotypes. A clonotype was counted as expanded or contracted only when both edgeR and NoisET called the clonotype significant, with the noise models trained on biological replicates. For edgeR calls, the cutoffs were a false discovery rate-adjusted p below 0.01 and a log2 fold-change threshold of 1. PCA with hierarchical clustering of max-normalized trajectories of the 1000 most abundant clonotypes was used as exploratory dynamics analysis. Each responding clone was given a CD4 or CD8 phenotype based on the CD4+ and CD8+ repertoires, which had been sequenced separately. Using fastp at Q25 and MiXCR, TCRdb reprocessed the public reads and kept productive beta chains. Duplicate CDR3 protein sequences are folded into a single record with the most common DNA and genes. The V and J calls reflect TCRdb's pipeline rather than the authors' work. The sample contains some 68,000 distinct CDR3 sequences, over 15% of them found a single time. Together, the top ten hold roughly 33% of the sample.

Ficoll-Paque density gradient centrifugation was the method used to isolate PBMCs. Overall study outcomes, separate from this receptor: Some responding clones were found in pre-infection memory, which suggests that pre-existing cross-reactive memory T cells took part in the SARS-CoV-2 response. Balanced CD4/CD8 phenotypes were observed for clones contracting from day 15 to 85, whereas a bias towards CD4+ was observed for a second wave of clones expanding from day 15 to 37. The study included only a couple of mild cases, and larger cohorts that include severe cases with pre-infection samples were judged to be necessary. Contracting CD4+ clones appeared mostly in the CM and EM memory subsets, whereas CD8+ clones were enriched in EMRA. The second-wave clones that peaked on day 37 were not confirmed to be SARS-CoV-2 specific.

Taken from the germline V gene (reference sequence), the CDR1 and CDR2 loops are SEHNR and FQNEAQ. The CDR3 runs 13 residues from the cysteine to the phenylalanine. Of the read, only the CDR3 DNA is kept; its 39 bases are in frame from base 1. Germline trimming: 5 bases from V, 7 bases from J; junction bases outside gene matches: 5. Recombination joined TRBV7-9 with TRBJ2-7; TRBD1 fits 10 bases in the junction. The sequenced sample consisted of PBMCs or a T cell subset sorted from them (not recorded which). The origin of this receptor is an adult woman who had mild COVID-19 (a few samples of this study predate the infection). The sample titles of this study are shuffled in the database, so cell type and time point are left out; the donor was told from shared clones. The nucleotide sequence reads TGTGCCAGCAGCCGACAGGGGGCCGGAGAGCAGTACTTC. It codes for CASSRQGAGEQYF.